One sample yielded the 22 T cell receptor beta chains listed below, sequenced in a study of cytomegalovirus exposure and HLA in healthy donors. Primers for the PCR totalled 60 Vbeta and 13 Jbeta. The data were produced by immunoSEQ multiplex PCR, yet TCRdb's version contains in-frame clones alone and is incomplete. The profile shows around 74,000 clones, approximately 79% of them singletons. Sequencing was carried out using PBMCs. The receptors come from a man aged 25 to 40 in good health and CMV-seronegative.

This sequence joins TRBV28 and TRBJ1-2, with 7 bases matching TRBD1. CDR3 length: 13 residues. J lost 4 bases, V lost 6 bases, and 5 bases had no gene match. The germline gives CDR1 MDHEN, CDR2 SYDVKM. The CDR3 DNA reads TGTGCCAGCAGGGGACAGAATTTCTATGGCTACACCTTC. Translating gives CASRGQNFYGYTF.

V gene TRBV7-8 combines with J gene TRBJ2-5; 8 positions match TRBD2. J was trimmed by 2 bases and V by 6 bases; bases with no gene match: 11. Germline V gene data show CDR1 as SGHVS and CDR2 as FQNEAQ. The CDR3 has 16 amino acids. The CDR3 region has the DNA TGTGCCAGCAGTATCTCTCGGGGGGGCCCTCAAGAGACCCAGTACTTC. Encoded protein: CASSISRGGPQETQYF.

The chain employs TRBV27 and TRBJ1-2, with D possibly TRBD1 on 6 matching bases. The CDR3 contains 15 residues. Trimming removed 5 bases at V and 4 bases at J, with 17 bases between. Germline V CDR1 and CDR2: MNHEY, SMNVEV (reference sequence). The CDR3 sequence: CASSATGNSGYGYTF. As DNA, the CDR3 is TGTGCCAGCAGTGCGACAGGAAACAGTGGCTATGGCTACACCTTC.

The rearrangement uses TRBV2 and TRBJ2-5; weak D call: TRBD2 (5 bases). Germline CDR1 is SNHLY and CDR2 is FYNNEI. Trimming took off 5 bases at V and 2 bases at J, with 12 bases between the two ends. The CDR3 length is 14 residues. CDR3 in DNA: TGTGCCAGCAGTCGCCGGACTGTTCAAGAGACCCAGTACTTC. This translates into CASSRRTVQETQYF.

V and J are TRBV6-5 and TRBJ1-2; 8 nucleotides match TRBD1. There are 14 residues in the CDR3. The V gene end was trimmed by 6 bases and the J gene end by 3 bases; junction bases not matched to a gene: 6. Germline values: CDR1 MNHEY, CDR2 SVGAGI. CDR3 protein: CASRVGQGHYGYTF. The CDR3 coding sequence is TGTGCCAGCAGGGTCGGACAGGGCCACTATGGCTACACCTTC.

The V gene is TRBV14, the J gene TRBJ2-1; 11 bases are shared with TRBD2. V gave up 3 bases and J gave up 8 bases; unmatched junction bases: 6. Germline assignment: CDR1 SGHDN and CDR2 FVKESK. The CDR3 length is 15 residues. Here the CDR3 reads CASSQGTSGLDEQFF. In DNA, the CDR3 is TGTGCCAGCAGCCAGGGGACTAGCGGCTTGGATGAGCAGTTCTTC. Full variable domain (remainder filled in from reference TRBV14 and TRBJ2-1): EAGVTQFPSHSVIEKGQTVTLRCDPISGHDNLYWYRRVMGKEIKFLLHFVKESKQDESGMPNNRFLAERTGGTYSTLKVQPAELEDSGVYFCASSQGTSGLDEQFFGPGTRLTVL.

This chain joins TRBV7-6 and TRBJ2-1; D might be TRBD2 (6 bases). This CDR3 spans 16 amino acids. Germline values: CDR1 SGHVS, CDR2 FNYEAQ. Trimming took off 5 bases at V and 6 bases at J, with 20 bases between the two ends. CDR3 sequence (DNA): TGTGCCAGCAGCCCAGAGCCGGGGGTGGTTAGCAATGAGCAGTTCTTC. The encoded protein is CASSPEPGVVSNEQFF.

Remarks on this clone: A junction end diverges from the germline sequence, so it may reflect a read error. V and J are TRBV7-9 and TRBJ2-7; TRBD1 might be the D (5 bases). CDR3 length: 12 amino acids. In germline, CDR1 is SEHNR, CDR2 FQNEAQ (reference sequence). CDR3 in DNA: TGTTCCAGCAGCCTCCTACCAGGGGAGCAGTACTTC. Encoded protein: CSSSLLPGEQYF.

The chain has TRBV7-8 and TRBJ2-1, with D possibly matching TRBD2 (6 bases). V lost 0 bases to trimming and J lost 7 bases, with 10 bases between them. Germline V gene data show CDR1 as SGHVS and CDR2 as FQNEAQ. This CDR3 has 14 amino acids. CDR3 in amino acids: CASSLAGGLNEQFF. The CDR3, as DNA: TGTGCCAGCAGCTTAGCGGGAGGATTAAATGAGCAGTTCTTC. The full variable domain, with the rest looked up from reference TRBV7-8 and TRBJ2-1, is GAGVSQSPRYKVAKRGQDVALRCDPISGHVSLFWYQQALGQGPEFLTYFQNEAQLDKSGLPSDRFFAERPEGSVSTLKIQRTQQEDSAVYLCASSLAGGLNEQFFGPGTRLTVL.

In this sample, this clone turned up a few times. The CDR3 sequence is CSVERERGTAYEQYF. The CDR3 region has the DNA TGCAGCGTTGAAAGGGAGCGGGGGACTGCCTACGAGCAGTACTTC. This sequence joins TRBV29-1 and TRBJ2-7; 8 bases agree with TRBD2. V shed 2 bases and J 2 bases; nucleotides not matched to a gene: 8. This CDR3 comprises 15 residues. CDR1 and CDR2 from the germline V gene are SQVTM and ANQGSEA.

The rearrangement links TRBV9 to TRBJ2-1; 10 nucleotides line up with TRBD1. The germline CDR1 and CDR2 sequences are SGDLS and YYNGEE. This CDR3 has 17 residues. With V trimmed by 3 bases and J by 6 bases, 12 bases remained unmatched. CDR3 sequence: CASSDRTGTGVRNEQFF. CDR3 nucleotide sequence: TGTGCCAGCAGCGACCGAACCGGGACAGGGGTCCGCAATGAGCAGTTCTTC.

The chain links TRBV14 to TRBJ2-7, with a tentative D call TRBD2 (5 bases). In germline, CDR1 is SGHDN, CDR2 FVKESK. The CDR3 has 12 amino acids. The V end lost 1 base, the J end lost 5 bases, and 6 bases lay between the germline ends. The CDR3 protein is CASSQAGDEQYF. In DNA, the CDR3 is TGTGCCAGCAGCCAAGCCGGGGACGAGCAGTACTTC.

In this sample, this clone turned up once. V usage is TRBV5-5 and J usage is TRBJ2-7, with 9 bases aligning to TRBD1. Germline assignment: CDR1 SGHKS and CDR2 YYEKEE (reference sequence). V lost 4 bases, J lost 4 bases, and 6 bases stayed unmatched. The CDR3 is 14 residues long. The CDR3: CASSVSGQGYEQYF. CDR3 nucleotides: TGTGCCAGCAGCGTCTCGGGACAGGGATACGAGCAGTACTTC.

The chain links TRBV28 to TRBJ2-1; D is perhaps TRBD2 (7 bases). The germline V gene encodes CDR1 MDHEN and CDR2 SYDVKM. V was shortened by 5 bases and J by 14 bases, with 16 bases between the two germline ends. The CDR3 totals 12 residues. In DNA form, the CDR3 reads TGTGCCAGCAGTGCCGCCACAGGGAGGGAGTTCTTC. Residues: CASSAATGREFF.

As regards this clone: Within the sample, other DNA sequences also encode this same CDR3. This chain links TRBV6-1 with TRBJ1-5, with D maybe TRBD1 (6 bases). The CDR3 is 14 amino acids. Deletions cut 7 bases from V and 7 bases from J, with 17 bases between. CDR1 is MNHNS, CDR2 SASEGT, per germline. In DNA, the CDR3 is TGTGCCAGCACACCCTCAGCTCAGGGGCAGCCCCAGCATTTT. This sequence encodes CASTPSAQGQPQHF.

V is TRBV2 and J is TRBJ1-6; tentatively, D is TRBD1 (5 bases). Germline assignment: CDR1 SNHLY and CDR2 FYNNEI. V lost 6 bases to trimming and J lost 8 bases, with 14 bases between them. The CDR3 extends over 14 amino acids. In nucleotides, the CDR3 is TGTGCCAGCAGGCCAGGGACTTGGGATTCACCCCTCCACTTT. This encodes CASRPGTWDSPLHF.

The chain is built from TRBV5-4 and TRBJ2-1; TRBD2 might be the D (5 bases). V was trimmed by 2 bases and J by 12 bases, leaving 15 bases between them. Germline CDR1 is SGHNT and CDR2 is YYREEE (reference sequence). The CDR3 loop spans 13 amino acids. CDR3 protein: CASSFDFVGGQFF. CDR3 DNA: TGTGCCAGCAGCTTCGATTTCGTTGGAGGGCAGTTCTTC.

The chain recombines TRBV5-1 with TRBJ1-3; a weak D match, TRBD1 (5 bases). V dropped 2 bases and J dropped 0 bases, with 12 bases sitting between them. This CDR3 has 16 amino acids. Germline V CDR1 and CDR2: SGHRS, YFSETQ. DNA for the CDR3: TGCGCCAGCAGCTTAACAGGCCCTGACTCTGGAAACACCATATATTTT. Protein: CASSLTGPDSGNTIYF.

A few counts support this clone. A read error may produce the germline difference seen at one junction end. The chain carries TRBV4-1 and TRBJ2-1; 11 nucleotides align to TRBD2. CDR1 and CDR2 (germline): MGHRA, YSYEKL. This CDR3 is 16 amino acids long. The CDR3 is CASSQVAGGDDNEQFF. Written as DNA, the CDR3 is TGTGCCAGCAGCCAAGTAGCGGGGGGGGACGACAATGAGCAGTTCTTC.

The V and J genes are TRBV21-1 and TRBJ1-4; the DNA was not used to check the table's D call, TRBD1. TRBV21-1 has pseudogene status. The CDR3 is 17 residues long. The CDR3 nucleotides read TGTGCCAGCAGCAACAGGACAGGGGCACCCTCGGGTGAAAAACTGTTTTTT. Its translation is CASSNRTGAPSGEKLFF.

J is TRBJ2-7 and V is TRBV7-8; 7 positions agree with TRBD1. This CDR3 has 14 amino acids. In germline, CDR1 is SGHVS, CDR2 FQNEAQ. V trimming: 5 bases; J trimming: 3 bases; junction bases outside the gene matches: 7. CDR3 coding DNA: TGTGCCAGCAGCCCCCGGACAGGCAACTACGAGCAGTACTTC. Residues: CASSPRTGNYEQYF.

The chain joins TRBV7-2 to TRBJ2-3; D is possibly TRBD2 (5 bases). Germline lookup yields CDR1 SGHTA and CDR2 FQGNSA. V lost 1 base, J lost 6 bases, and 17 bases lay in between. The CDR3 totals 16 residues. Written as DNA, the CDR3 is TGTGCCAGCAGCTTAGAGTCTAGCCCCCTGGCGGATACGCAGTATTTT. It codes for CASSLESSPLADTQYF.